This T cell receptor beta chain was sequenced during a study of blood T cell repertoires in COVID-19. In the original workflow: Cell counts per sample came from amplifying reference gene primers. Here immunoSEQ multiplex PCR was the method, and the copy in TCRdb shows in-frame clones only, minus some. D and trimming were read from the DNA, whereas the V and J calls and clone size are those reported in that table. The table includes about 370,000 clones, more than 80% detected once. The CDR3 length is 18 residues. Germline lookup yields CDR1 LGHNA and CDR2 YSLEER. V lost 0 bases and J lost 0; bases outside the gene matches: 7.

Source material: PBMCs or T cells enriched from blood (not recorded which). This sequence was found in a man younger than 35 who had recovered from COVID-19. This chain links TRBV4-3 with TRBJ1-4; the match to TRBD1 covers 7 bases. The CDR3 loop reads CASSQEGTGETTNEKLFF. CDR3 DNA sequence: TGCGCCAGCAGCCAAGAAGGAACAGGGGAGACAACTAATGAAAAACTGTTTTTT.